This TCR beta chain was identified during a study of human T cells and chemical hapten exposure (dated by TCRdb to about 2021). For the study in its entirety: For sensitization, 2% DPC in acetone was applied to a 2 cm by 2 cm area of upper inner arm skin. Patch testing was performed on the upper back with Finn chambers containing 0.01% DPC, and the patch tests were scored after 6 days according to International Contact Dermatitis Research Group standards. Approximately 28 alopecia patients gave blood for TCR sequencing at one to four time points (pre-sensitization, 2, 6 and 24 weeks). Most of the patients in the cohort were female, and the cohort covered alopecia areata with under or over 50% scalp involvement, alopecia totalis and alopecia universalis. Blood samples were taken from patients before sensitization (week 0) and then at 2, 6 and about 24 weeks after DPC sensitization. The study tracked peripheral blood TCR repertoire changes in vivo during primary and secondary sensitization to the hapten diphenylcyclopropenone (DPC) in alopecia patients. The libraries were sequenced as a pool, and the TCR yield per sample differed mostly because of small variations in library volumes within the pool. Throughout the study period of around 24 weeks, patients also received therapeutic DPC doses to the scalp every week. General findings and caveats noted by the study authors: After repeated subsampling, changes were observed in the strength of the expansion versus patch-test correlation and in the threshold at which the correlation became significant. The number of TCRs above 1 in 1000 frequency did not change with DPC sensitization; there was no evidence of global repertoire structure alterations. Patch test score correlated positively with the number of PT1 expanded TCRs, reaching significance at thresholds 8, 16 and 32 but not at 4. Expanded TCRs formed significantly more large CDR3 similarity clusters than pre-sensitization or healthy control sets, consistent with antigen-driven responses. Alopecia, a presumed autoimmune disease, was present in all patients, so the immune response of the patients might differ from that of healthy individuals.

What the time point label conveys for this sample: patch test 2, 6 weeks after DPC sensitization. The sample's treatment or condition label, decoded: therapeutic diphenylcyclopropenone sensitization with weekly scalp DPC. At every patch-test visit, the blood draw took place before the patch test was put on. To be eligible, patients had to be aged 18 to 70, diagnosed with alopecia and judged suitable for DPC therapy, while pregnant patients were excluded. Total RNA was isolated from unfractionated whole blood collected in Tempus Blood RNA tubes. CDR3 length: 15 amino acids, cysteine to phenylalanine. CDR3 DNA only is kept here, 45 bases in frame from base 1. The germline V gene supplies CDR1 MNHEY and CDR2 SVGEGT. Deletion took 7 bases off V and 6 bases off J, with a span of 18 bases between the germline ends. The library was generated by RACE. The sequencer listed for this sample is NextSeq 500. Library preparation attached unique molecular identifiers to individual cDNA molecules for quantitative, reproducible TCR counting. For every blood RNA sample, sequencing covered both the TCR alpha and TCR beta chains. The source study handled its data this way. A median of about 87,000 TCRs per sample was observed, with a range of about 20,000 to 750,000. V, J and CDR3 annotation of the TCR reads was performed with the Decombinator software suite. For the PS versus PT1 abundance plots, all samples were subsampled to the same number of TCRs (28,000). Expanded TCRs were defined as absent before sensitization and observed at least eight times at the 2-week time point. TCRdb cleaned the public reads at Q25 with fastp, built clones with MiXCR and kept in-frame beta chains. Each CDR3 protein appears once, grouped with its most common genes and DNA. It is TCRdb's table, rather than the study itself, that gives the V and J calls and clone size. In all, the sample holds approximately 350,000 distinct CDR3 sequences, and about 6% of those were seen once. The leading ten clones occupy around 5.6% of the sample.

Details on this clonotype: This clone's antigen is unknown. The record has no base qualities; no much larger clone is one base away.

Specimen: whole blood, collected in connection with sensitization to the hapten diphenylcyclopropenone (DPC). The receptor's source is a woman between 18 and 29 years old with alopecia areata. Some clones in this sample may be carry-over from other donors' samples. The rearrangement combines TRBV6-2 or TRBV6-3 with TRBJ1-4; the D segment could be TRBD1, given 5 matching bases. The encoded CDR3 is CASNDVGRTYEKLFF. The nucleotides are TGTGCCAGCAATGACGTGGGACGGACGTATGAAAAACTGTTTTTT.